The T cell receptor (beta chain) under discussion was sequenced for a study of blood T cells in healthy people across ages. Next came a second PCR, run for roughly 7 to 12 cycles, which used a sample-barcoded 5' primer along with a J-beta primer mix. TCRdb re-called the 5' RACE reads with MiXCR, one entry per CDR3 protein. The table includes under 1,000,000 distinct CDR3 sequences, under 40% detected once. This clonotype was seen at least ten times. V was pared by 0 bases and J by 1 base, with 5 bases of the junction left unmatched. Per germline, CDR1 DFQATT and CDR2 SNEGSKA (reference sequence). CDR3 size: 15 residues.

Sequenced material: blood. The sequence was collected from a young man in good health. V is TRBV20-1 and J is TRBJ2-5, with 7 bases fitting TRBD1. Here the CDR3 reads CSARELGTVQETQYF. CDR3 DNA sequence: TGCAGTGCTAGAGAGCTCGGGACAGTCCAAGAGACCCAGTACTTC.